This T cell receptor beta chain appears in the sequencing data of a study of cytomegalovirus exposure and HLA in healthy donors (dated by TCRdb to 2016 to 2017). Study-level background: According to an earlier analysis of 587 of the donors, 150 million to 200 million T cells yielded approximately 120 million unique TCR beta sequences and less than 300 Gb of sequence data. All discovery cohort repertoires had been generated using a single sequencing platform. The aim of the study was to test whether cataloging public T cell receptors could identify signatures of past pathogen exposure. HLA typing included class I and class II loci at four-digit resolution. An earlier analysis of about 620 of the donors applied high-throughput TCR beta sequencing to assess whether each TCR beta V gene segment acted as functional or pseudogenic. Donor age, sex, ethnicity and CMV serostatus were collected together with the repertoire data. Four or five DR-DQ haplotypes were handled as single units for association and clustering because linkage in the cohort was strong. The genetic ancestry cluster associated with self-reported Caucasian donors included around 76% of the 398 genotyped donors. A later genetic analysis took genome-wide SNP genotypes for about 55% of the 666 donors and used that subset as a discovery cohort. The T cell repertoires of some 700 subjects were profiled by immunosequencing and related to cytomegalovirus serostatus. Among over 350 genotyped donors of the cohort, an average of 235,054 unique TCR beta nucleotide sequences were sequenced per donor, around a sixth of them non-productive. Typing coverage differed by locus: A, B, C, DRB1 and DQB1 were typed in about 620-630 donors, DQA1 in roughly 510, DPA1 in 600 to 610, and DPB1 in around 490. An early release that covered several hundred HLA-typed donors contained around 300 gigabases of sequencing data and about 93 million unique TCR sequences. In a later analysis, previously published TCR beta repertoires from 600 to 850 donors were re-analyzed and high-resolution HLA genotyping was added so that TCR occurrence patterns could be studied. To predict cytomegalovirus infection status, the study combined high-throughput TCR immunosequencing, statistical association of individual TCRs with disease status, and machine learning. The later analysis used no new phenotypic data to find candidate immune exposures, relying instead on TCR beta sequences and their occurrence across donors. Besides the first cohort of roughly 640 subjects, a separate validation cohort made up of 90 to 150 different subjects was used.

Remarks on this clone: Its antigen remains undetermined. One base away there is no much larger clone; base qualities are not given.

The cohort comprised fewer than 750 healthy bone marrow donors. All cohort members were sampled while nominally healthy, although unrecorded immune exposures were likely present. The donor tested CMV seropositive and was one of the 289 seropositive cohort members. Every donor gave a peripheral blood sample, and the peripheral blood mononuclear cells from that sample were used for TCR beta sequencing. Genomic DNA was extracted from the blood cell samples with the Qiagen DNeasy Blood Extraction Kit. The library was built by means of the immunoSEQ multiplex PCR assay. For the multiplex PCR, a mixture combining 60 forward primers for TCR Vbeta segments and 13 reverse primers for TCR Jbeta segments was used. Amplification of the CDR3 region of rearranged TCR beta genes was performed with a multiplex PCR assay on genomic DNA. On the Illumina HiSeq System, the amplified TCR beta libraries were sequenced as 87-base-pair reads. As for the authors' bioinformatics: A later analysis counted around 72 million unique TCR beta chains across the 666 repertoires, and roughly 9.9 million of these chains were shared by at least two donors. A nearest-neighbor algorithm error-corrected the raw reads and collapsed the reads into unique sequences, merging closely related sequences to remove PCR and sequencing errors. Alignment of CDR3 sequences to IMGT reference sequences was used to assign V, D and J gene segments. For a sequence to be retained, a match of at least six nucleotides to both a V gene segment and a J gene segment was required. Rearrangements were classified as productive when the CDR3 lacked stop codons and remained in frame with V and J, and all other rearrangements were classified as non-productive. Following IMGT convention, CDR3 was defined as the stretch from the second conserved V-encoded cysteine to the conserved J-encoded phenylalanine. The earlier analysis of 450 to 750 of the donors excluded any sequence lacking an unambiguous match to a single V gene segment. An earlier analysis of 500 to 600 of the donors classified V segments as functional when productive rearrangements were above 56.7% and as segregating when the standard deviation between donors was above 5%. A statistical classification framework was built to diagnose cytomegalovirus status from the catalog of TCR beta chain sequences. V and J gene assignment, in a later analysis, came from comparing TCR nucleotide sequences with IMGT/GENE-DB human TR gene sequences. In a later analysis, CDR3 sequences and most-parsimonious VDJ recombination scenarios were assigned using the TCRdist pipeline. In a later analysis, every TCR beta chain was defined by the combination of its CDR3 amino acid sequence and its V-gene family, and reads without a unique V-gene family were dropped. To address suspected cross-contamination and a sequencing artifact, a later analysis removed 592 highly shared, low-generation-probability nucleotide sequences. A later analysis calculated a clonal expansion index for each public chain from normalized within-repertoire ranks of inferred template counts. In a later analysis, generation probabilities were computed using a VDJ recombination model fitted to out-of-frame rearrangements, and the results were checked against IGoR. In a later analysis, TCR-TCR, TCR-HLA and TCR-CMV co-occurrence was scored with hypergeometric tests, and a repertoire-size bias correction was applied to TCR pairs. False discovery rates were estimated in a later analysis by permuting HLA or CMV assignments 20 times. In a later analysis, co-occurring TCRs were grouped with DBSCAN, and TCRdist sequence similarity was added when clustering was performed within HLA-allele-positive subsets. Repertoires with fewer than 30,000 or more than 120,000 public chains were left out of co-occurrence clustering, as were several repertoires with anomalous nucleotide sharing. TCRdb took over this immuneACCESS table, retaining in-frame rearrangements with V and J assigned. Such tables are incomplete; in checked studies, under half of the missing clones stem from an unresolved V gene, and the remainder is unexplained. The V and J calls and clone size are taken from that table; D and trimming were inferred from the DNA. Present in this sample are some 120,000 clones, 83% of which were seen just once. About 20% of the sample is held by the ten biggest clonotypes.

V trim: 6 bases; J trim: 4 bases; unmatched bases: 5. CDR1 and CDR2 are drawn from the germline V gene: MNHEY, SVGAGI. From its cysteine to its phenylalanine, the CDR3 spans 14 amino acids. Only CDR3 DNA remains: 42 bases, in frame from the first base. Overall results and qualifications from the work: Assigning TCR associations to individual alleles was difficult when HLA alleles, especially DR and DQ, strongly co-occurred. The 87-base-pair reads could not distinguish some IMGT-functional V segments, including TRBV6-2 and TRBV6-3, so those segments were excluded. The study listed 150 to 200 TCR beta chains as associated with cytomegalovirus. In a later analysis, the rate of TCR association differed among HLA loci, with DRB1 alleles having the most associated TCRs and HLA-C alleles having the fewest. Compared with equally common non-associated chains, HLA-associated TCR beta chains in a later analysis were more clonally expanded and had lower generation probabilities. The only immune exposure information available for the cohort was CMV serostatus. Compared with the approximately 670-donor mean, donors in an Asian-associated ancestry cluster had fewer N-insertions in productive TCRs, according to a later genetic analysis. Across donors, most TCR sequences were observed very rarely, whereas some public TCRs were present in many individuals. In vitro tests confirmed that a few of the cytomegalovirus-associated TCR beta chains recognize cytomegalovirus antigens. A group of highly shared sequence variants was considered likely to be a technical artifact of the sequencing pipeline. Because counts were too low, roughly 18 rarely observed V segments, including chromosome 9 orphons, were left out of the earlier analysis of over 550 of the donors. Sequencing depth was assumed to be roughly uniform across donors in the presence/absence analyses, though that assumption may not hold. A later analysis reported that several top co-occurrence clusters appeared linked to parvovirus B19, influenza, CMV and Epstein-Barr virus. In this cohort, only TCR beta chains were sequenced, and detectable features were limited by the absence of alpha or paired-chain data. Correlated functional status among segregating V segments might reflect linkage disequilibrium, but an unknown experimental factor could not be ruled out. At a false discovery rate of 0.05, a later analysis linked 16,951 TCR beta sequences to specific HLA alleles. The classifier was reported to diagnose cytomegalovirus status with high specificity and sensitivity in both the original and validation cohorts. A later genetic analysis associated a missense DCLRE1C variant with V-gene and J-gene trimming of TCR beta chains, and an independent cohort replicated the association. It was suggested by the authors that the approach could potentially be generalized to other disease states and immunological phenotypes. A further reported finding was that TCR beta sequences accurately predicted the HLA-A and HLA-B alleles for most subjects in the first cohort. HLA typing was unavailable for some donors at each locus, so association tests used only the typed subset. In an earlier analysis of around 600 of the donors, most TCR beta V segments were observed in productive rearrangements about 87% or about 30% of the time, broadly matching IMGT annotations. According to a later analysis, most CMV-associated TCR beta chains appeared to be HLA-restricted, and the HLA associations seemed to be driven largely by CMV exposure.

The origin of this receptor is a man younger than 30 in good health and CMV-seropositive. The specimen sequenced was PBMCs. The V and J genes are TRBV6-5 and TRBJ1-5; 8 middle bases align to TRBD1. The CDR3 region reads CASRIGQGNQPQHF. Read as DNA, the sequence is TGTGCCAGCAGGATAGGACAGGGAAATCAGCCCCAGCATTTT.